A single sample is the source of the 24 T cell receptor beta chains below, sequenced in a study of shared clonotypes between healthy human individuals. TCRdb's table, derived via immunoSEQ multiplex PCR, lists solely in-frame clones and lacks some. The sample contains around 1.1 million clones, 75% to 85% of which appear only once. Sequenced: memory CD4+ T cells from PBMCs. Noted subset: CD45RA-negative fraction. The receptors derive from a man younger than 35 in good health. Some clones in this sample may be carry-over from other donors' samples.

Only a few counts were recorded for this clone. The chain couples TRBV2 to TRBJ1-4, with D maybe TRBD1 (5 bases). This CDR3 is built from 14 residues. V lost 5 bases and J lost 5, with 12 bases in between. Germline lookup yields CDR1 SNHLY and CDR2 FYNNEI. The CDR3 sequence is CASSFRAWNEKLFF. CDR3 bases: TGTGCCAGCAGTTTCAGGGCCTGGAATGAAAAACTGTTTTTT.

As for this clone: Different DNA sequences within this sample yield the same CDR3. The chain recombines TRBV4-2 with TRBJ1-5; TRBD1 might be the D (6 bases). CDR1 and CDR2 from the germline V gene are LGHNA and YNFKEQ. The CDR3 loop spans 13 amino acids. Trimming removed 0 bases from V and 7 bases from J, with 7 bases in between. CDR3 DNA sequence: TGTGCCAGCAGCCAAGACAGGGGACAGCCCCAGCATTTT. Its translation: CASSQDRGQPQHF.

V is TRBV30 and J is TRBJ2-7; D is possibly TRBD2 (5 bases). The CDR3 is made up of 13 amino acids. V dropped 5 bases and J dropped 2 bases, with 13 bases sitting between them. CDR1 is GTSNPN and CDR2 is SVGIG in the germline V gene (reference sequence). In nucleotides, the CDR3 is TGTGCCTGGGGTTCGAGGAGGCCCTACGAGCAGTACTTC. Protein product: CAWGSRRPYEQYF.

The chain employs TRBV5-4 and TRBJ2-3, with D possibly TRBD2 on 5 matching bases. The length of the CDR3 is 15 residues. CDR1 is SGHNT, CDR2 YYREEE, per germline (reference sequence). Trimming pared 4 bases from V and 0 bases from J, leaving 12 bases between. CDR3: CASSQRYASTDTQYF. In nucleotides, the CDR3 is TGTGCCAGCAGCCAGCGGTATGCTAGCACAGATACGCAGTATTTT. The variable domain in full, completed from reference TRBV5-4 and TRBJ2-3, reads ETGVTQSPTHLIKTRGQQVTLRCSSQSGHNTVSWYQQALGQGPQFIFQYYREEENGRGNFPPRFSGLQFPNYSSELNVNALELDDSALYLCASSQRYASTDTQYFGPGTRLTVL.

The gene calls are TRBV29-1 and TRBJ2-5; TRBD2 is a possible D gene (5 bases). Germline CDR1 reads SQVTM; CDR2 reads ANQGSEA. The V end lost 6 bases, the J end lost 1 base, and 12 bases lay between the germline ends. This CDR3 spans 13 amino acids. CDR3 DNA: TGCAGCGTCGCGGACTTTTTCCAAGAGACCCAGTACTTC. This encodes CSVADFFQETQYF. Supplemented by reference TRBV29-1 and TRBJ2-5, the full variable domain reads SAVISQKPSRDICQRGTSLTIQCQVDSQVTMMFWYRQQPGQSLTLIATANQGSEATYESGFVIDKFPISRPNLTFSTLTVSNMSPEDSSIYLCSVADFFQETQYFGPGTRLLVL.

V gene TRBV11-2 combines with J gene TRBJ1-3; the D is unclear. CDR1 is SGHAT, CDR2 FQNNGV, per germline. V was trimmed by 1 base and J by 1 base, leaving 14 bases between them. CDR3 length: 17 residues. In nucleotides, the CDR3 is TGTGCCAGCAGCTTAGGAAAAGCGCCAAGGTCTGGAAACACCATATATTTT. It is translated as CASSLGKAPRSGNTIYF.

The chain carries TRBV7-3 and TRBJ1-4; no reliable D call. The CDR3 sequence is 13 residues long. In germline, CDR1 is SGHTA, CDR2 FQGTGA. Trimming left V 5 bases short and J 3 bases short, with 7 bases between. CDR3 sequence: CASSVGANEKLFF. CDR3 bases: TGTGCCAGCAGCGTGGGAGCTAATGAAAAACTGTTTTTT.

The V call is TRBV7-9, the J call TRBJ2-1, with 8 positions matching TRBD2. The CDR3 runs to 18 residues. J was trimmed by 0 bases and V by 0 bases; bases with no gene match: 7. From germline, CDR1 is SEHNR and CDR2 FQNEAQ (reference sequence). DNA of the CDR3: TGTGCCAGCAGCTTAGCGGGTCGCGGGGGGAGCTCCTACAATGAGCAGTTCTTC. The encoded protein is CASSLAGRGGSSYNEQFF.

Here the CDR3 reads CASSQAAPTQYF. CDR3 coding DNA: TGTGCCAGCAGCCAAGCCGCGCCTACGCAGTATTTT. This rearrangement joins TRBV28 to TRBJ2-3; D remains ambiguous. V shed 6 bases and J shed 8 bases, with 12 bases lying between them. Germline-derived CDR1 and CDR2 are MDHEN and SYDVKM. The CDR3 sequence is 12 residues long.

The chain employs TRBV9 and TRBJ2-3; D possibly corresponds to TRBD1 (6 bases). The CDR3 extends over 16 amino acids. V was trimmed by 3 bases and J by 3 bases, leaving 17 bases between them. Germline CDR1 SGDLS, CDR2 YYNGEE. The CDR3 DNA is TGTGCCAGCAGCGAGGGTCCTGCGAGGGGGACAGATACGCAGTATTTT. This translates into CASSEGPARGTDTQYF.

The rearrangement links TRBV6-1 to TRBJ2-6; D might be TRBD1 (6 bases). Trimming left V 6 bases short and J 4 bases short, with 13 bases between. Germline V CDR1 and CDR2: MNHNS, SASEGT. The CDR3 consists of 15 residues. The DNA of the CDR3 is TGTGCCAGCAGACAACAGGGCTTCGGGGCCAACGTCCTGACTTTC. It is translated as CASRQQGFGANVLTF.

Note on this clone: Since a far larger clone is one base different, this is likely a read error. The gene calls are TRBV5-1 and TRBJ1-2; D might be TRBD1 (5 bases). CDR3 length: 13 amino acids. With 1 base removed from V and 7 bases from J, the gap between germline ends came to 11 bases. Germline values: CDR1 SGHRS, CDR2 YFSETQ. CDR3 in amino acids: CASSLRQGAGYTF. The CDR3, as DNA: TGCGCCAGCAGCTTGAGGCAGGGCGCTGGCTACACCTTC.

The V gene is TRBV29-1, the J gene TRBJ2-6; D possibly corresponds to TRBD2 (6 bases). CDR1 is SQVTM and CDR2 is ANQGSEA in the germline V gene. The CDR3 loop spans 15 amino acids. V gave up 8 bases and J gave up 1 base, with 15 bases separating them. The CDR3 reads CSYKEGGSGANVLTF. The CDR3 region has the DNA TGCAGCTATAAGGAGGGAGGATCTGGGGCCAACGTCCTGACTTTC.

This clone came up a few times. The V and J genes are TRBV7-9 and TRBJ1-2; 7 bases line up with TRBD1. With 5 bases clipped from V and 6 bases from J, the junction kept 15 bases outside the gene matches. Germline CDR1 is SEHNR and CDR2 is FQNEAQ (reference sequence). CDR3 length equals 16 residues. CDR3 loop: CASSVPRIKGANGYTF. CDR3 sequence (DNA): TGTGCCAGCAGCGTTCCACGTATTAAGGGGGCCAATGGCTACACCTTC.

The chain uses TRBV2 and TRBJ1-1; perhaps TRBD1 as D (5 bases). The CDR3 covers 13 residues. Germline CDR1 SNHLY, CDR2 FYNNEI. V was clipped by 10 bases and J by 3 bases, with 15 bases between them. The CDR3 is CATRSRGDTEAFF. DNA of the CDR3: TGTGCCACCCGGTCGCGGGGGGACACTGAAGCTTTCTTT.

This clone was observed once. The genes are TRBV5-1 and TRBJ2-7; possibly TRBD1 for D (5 bases). CDR1 is SGHRS, CDR2 YFSETQ, per germline. V gave up 3 bases and J gave up 6 bases, with 25 bases separating them. The CDR3 has 17 amino acids. CDR3 sequence (DNA): TGCGCCAGCAGCTCCCTCCAATCACCCGGTAGGGGTGGCGAGCAGTACTTC. Its protein is CASSSLQSPGRGGEQYF.

The chain has TRBV7-3 and TRBJ2-3; 9 bases agree with TRBD2. V trimming: 4 bases; J trimming: 6 bases; junction bases outside the gene matches: 11. Germline values: CDR1 SGHTA, CDR2 FQGTGA. The CDR3 extends over 16 amino acids. In DNA form, the CDR3 reads TGTGCCAGCAGCTCGCATTCTAGCGGGACGGCCGATACGCAGTATTTT. It encodes CASSSHSSGTADTQYF.

V is TRBV9 and J is TRBJ1-2, with 12 bases matching TRBD1. Germline V CDR1 and CDR2: SGDLS, YYNGEE. This CDR3 is built from 21 residues. Germline trimming cut 0 bases from V and 2 bases from J; bases unmatched to any gene: 17. CDR3 nucleotide sequence: TGTGCCAGCAGCGTAGGTCGTGTGGATGGGACAGGGGGCGCGTGGAACTATGGCTACACCTTC. Encoded protein: CASSVGRVDGTGGAWNYGYTF.

The chain employs TRBV29-1 and TRBJ2-1, with TRBD2 matching 11 bases. CDR3 size: 15 residues. CDR1 SQVTM and CDR2 ANQGSEA come from the germline V gene. V dropped 5 bases and J dropped 5; count of bases not matched to a gene: 8. This chain's CDR3 is CSVLGLAGVNNEQFF. CDR3 bases: TGCAGCGTTTTAGGACTAGCGGGCGTCAACAATGAGCAGTTCTTC.

Worth noting for this clone: A far larger clone is off by one base, so a read error is likely. The chain recombines TRBV30 with TRBJ1-5, with a possible D match to TRBD1 (6 bases). The CDR3 runs 13 residues. Deletions cut 3 bases from V and 2 bases from J, with 8 bases between. Per germline, CDR1 GTSNPN and CDR2 SVGIG (reference sequence). The chain's CDR3 is CAWRDRGNQPQHF. The CDR3 region has the DNA TGTGCCTGGAGGGACAGAGGCAATCAGCCCCAGCATTTT.

This clone was counted once. The chain is built from TRBV5-1 and TRBJ2-1, with a tentative D call TRBD1 (5 bases). The V gene's germline CDR1 is SGHRS and CDR2 YFSETQ. The CDR3 extends over 16 amino acids. The V end was cut by 0 bases, the J end by 1 base, with 11 bases between. Here the CDR3 DNA reads TGCGCCAGCAGCTTGGGGACATCTCGATCCTACAATGAGCAGTTCTTC. Its translation is CASSLGTSRSYNEQFF.

This chain uses TRBV19 with TRBJ1-4; TRBD1 matches 7 bases. The CDR3 spans 15 residues. J gave up 6 bases and V 4 bases, and 8 bases lay outside the gene matches. Per the germline V gene, CDR1 is LNHDA and CDR2 is SQIVND (reference sequence). The CDR3 DNA follows: TGTGCCAGTAGTAGAGAAGGGGGCACCTATGAAAAACTGTTTTTT. This codes for CASSREGGTYEKLFF.

The chain joins TRBV11-2 to TRBJ1-1; D is undetermined. CDR3 length equals 13 residues. In germline, CDR1 is SGHAT, CDR2 FQNNGV. V was clipped by 5 bases and J by 5 bases, with 12 bases between them. The CDR3 nucleotides are TGTGCCAGCAGCCGCGAGAGGCGGACTGAAGCTTTCTTT. It codes for CASSRERRTEAFF.

Turning to this clone: Mismatch with germline at one junction end may stem from a read error. The genes are TRBV10-3 and TRBJ2-2; the D gene is possibly TRBD2 (5 bases). The CDR3 is 17 amino acids. The germline V gene encodes CDR1 ENHRY and CDR2 SYGVKD. The CDR3 nucleotides read TGTGCCGTCAGTGAATTCGTCAGATTCGGGGACACCGGGGAGCTGTTTTTT. Its translation: CAVSEFVRFGDTGELFF.